This T cell receptor beta chain was sequenced in a study of cytomegalovirus exposure and HLA in healthy donors. Study-wide results and limits: Usually a TCR sequence was rare, but some public TCRs were found in many donors.

CDR1 and CDR2 (germline): LNHDA, SQIVND (reference sequence). Between the trimmed V and J ends, which lost 6 bases and 7 bases, there was a span of 15 bases. The CDR3 runs to 13 residues. Worth noting for this clone: Its antigen is not identified.

The assay was immunoSEQ multiplex PCR, and TCRdb's table has in-frame clones only and misses some. The data contain 150,000 to 200,000 clones, roughly 86% of them singletons. Sequenced sample: PBMCs. The V gene is TRBV19, the J gene TRBJ1-1, with TRBD1 as a possible D gene (6 bases). This TCR was sampled from a woman in her late teens or twenties in good health and CMV-seronegative. This chain's CDR3 is CASRTGRLDEAFF. The CDR3 DNA sequence: TGTGCCAGTAGGACAGGACGCTTGGATGAAGCTTTCTTT.